The 5 T cell receptor beta chains in this list originate from one sample, sequenced in a study of blood T cell repertoires in COVID-19. Here immunoSEQ multiplex PCR was the method, and the copy in TCRdb shows in-frame clones only, minus some. This table holds under 250,000 clones, approximately 89% found once. Sequencing was carried out using PBMCs or T cells enriched from blood (not recorded which). These receptors were obtained from a woman in her 40s who had been exposed to COVID-19.

V is TRBV7-8 and J is TRBJ1-5; no definite D call. Germline values: CDR1 SGHVS, CDR2 FQNEAQ. CDR3 length equals 15 residues. V was shortened by 1 base and J by 0 bases, with 7 bases between the two germline ends. CDR3 in amino acids: CASSLEHYSNQPQHF. The DNA for the CDR3 is TGTGCCAGCAGCTTAGAACACTATAGCAATCAGCCCCAGCATTTT.

The chain combines TRBV29-1 with TRBJ1-1; D unclear. This CDR3 is built from 11 residues. Germline V gene sequence: CDR1 SQVTM, CDR2 ANQGSEA. Trimming pared 5 bases from V and 1 base from J, leaving 5 bases between. The CDR3 sequence is CSVSRNTEAFF. In DNA, the CDR3 is TGCAGCGTTTCCAGGAACACTGAAGCTTTCTTT.

This chain links TRBV11-2 with TRBJ2-3; TRBD2 aligns across 13 bases. Per germline, CDR1 SGHAT and CDR2 FQNNGV. The CDR3 totals 19 residues. The V gene end was trimmed by 1 base and the J gene end by 3 bases; junction bases not matched to a gene: 10. The DNA for the CDR3 is TGTGCCAGCAGCTTAGTTTTCGGGGGGACTAGCGGGAAGACAGATACGCAGTATTTT. Amino acids: CASSLVFGGTSGKTDTQYF.

This clone came up once. This chain uses TRBV9 with TRBJ2-3; weak D call: TRBD1 (6 bases). This CDR3 spans 15 amino acids. Germline-derived CDR1 and CDR2 are SGDLS and YYNGEE. Trimming took 4 bases from V and 1 from J, leaving 13 bases between them. In DNA form, the CDR3 reads TGTGCCAGCAGCCCCGAACAGGGCGGCACAGATACGCAGTATTTT. Translation gives CASSPEQGGTDTQYF.

This rearrangement joins TRBV12-3 or TRBV12-4 to TRBJ1-3, with a tentative D call TRBD1 (6 bases). Trimming stripped 6 bases from V and 7 bases from J, with 13 bases between. The CDR3 spans 13 residues. The CDR3 nucleotides are TGTGCCAGCAGAAACGGACAGCGGAACACCATATATTTT. Protein: CASRNGQRNTIYF.